This is a list of T cell receptor beta chains from one sample in a study of blood T cell repertoires in COVID-19. Method: immunoSEQ multiplex PCR; TCRdb's copy keeps in-frame clones and lacks some. Of 130,000 to 150,000 clones listed, about four fifths are singletons. The sequenced material came from peripheral blood. The origin of the receptors is a human donor with acute or convalescent COVID-19. The donor label of this sample is uncertain. The CDR3 runs from the conserved cysteine through the conserved F or W. Fields, in order: D gene, clone size, CDR3 length, J gene, V gene, CDR3 protein, CDR3 DNA. The D gene is left open where the match is weak. Expanded clones get a size class; other rows say once, few or many, or leave the size out.

D: NA
size: NA
length: 13
J: TRBJ1-1
V: TRBV18
CDR3: CASSPSLNTEAFF
DNA: TGTGCCAGCTCACCAAGCCTGAACACTGAAGCTTTCTTT

D: NA
size: NA
length: 14
J: TRBJ2-2
V: TRBV6-6
CDR3: CASSIRTETGELFF
DNA: TGTGCCAGCAGTATTCGGACAGAAACCGGGGAGCTGTTTTTT

D: NA
size: NA
length: 16
J: TRBJ1-1
V: TRBV5-5
CDR3: CASSLLLGQGNTEAFF
DNA: TGTGCCAGCAGCTTGTTGCTCGGGCAGGGGAACACTGAAGCTTTCTTT

D: NA
size: NA
length: 14
J: TRBJ1-1
V: TRBV6-5
CDR3: CASSRGYDLTEAFF
DNA: TGTGCCAGCAGTAGGGGTTACGACCTCACTGAAGCTTTCTTT

D: NA
size: NA
length: 14
J: TRBJ2-2
V: TRBV2
CDR3: CASSGLGATGELFF
DNA: TGTGCCAGCAGTGGCTTGGGGGCCACCGGGGAGCTGTTTTTT

D: TRBD2
size: NA
length: 15
J: TRBJ2-5
V: TRBV9
CDR3: CASSVYGGASETQYF
DNA: TGTGCCAGCAGCGTCTACGGGGGGGCGTCAGAGACCCAGTACTTC

D: NA
size: NA
length: 15
J: TRBJ2-7
V: TRBV15
CDR3: CATSRERVRGYEQYF
DNA: TGTGCCACCAGCAGAGAAAGAGTCCGAGGCTACGAGCAGTACTTC

D: NA
size: NA
length: 14
J: TRBJ1-1
V: TRBV3-1/TRBV3-2
CDR3: CASSRTGSGTEAFF
DNA: TGTGCCAGCAGTCGAACAGGCTCTGGCACTGAAGCTTTCTTT

D: NA
size: NA
length: 15
J: TRBJ1-6
V: TRBV13
CDR3: CASSFSTSGNSPLHF
DNA: TGTGCCAGCAGCTTTTCGACGTCGGGTAATTCACCCCTCCACTTT

D: NA
size: NA
length: 14
J: TRBJ1-5
V: TRBV24-1
CDR3: CATSRTDSNQPQHF
DNA: TGTGCCACCAGTCGGACAGATAGCAATCAGCCCCAGCATTTT

D: NA
size: once
length: 15
J: TRBJ1-2
V: TRBV6-1
CDR3: CASSEAGRRTYGYTF
DNA: TGTGCCAGCAGTGAAGCGGGGCGACGGACCTATGGCTACACCTTC

D: TRBD2
size: few
length: 16
J: TRBJ2-3
V: TRBV4-1
CDR3: CASSPWDGGTTDTQYF
DNA: TGCGCCAGCAGTCCCTGGGACGGGGGGACCACAGATACGCAGTATTTT

D: NA
size: once
length: 12
J: TRBJ2-3
V: TRBV12-3/TRBV12-4
CDR3: CASSLSGDTQYF
DNA: TGTGCCAGCAGCCTGAGCGGAGATACGCAGTATTTT

D: NA
size: NA
length: 15
J: TRBJ2-5
V: TRBV11-1
CDR3: CASSLVQGGGETQYF
DNA: TGTGCCAGCAGCTTAGTTCAAGGGGGAGGGGAGACCCAGTACTTC

D: NA
size: NA
length: 14
J: TRBJ2-2
V: TRBV6-6
CDR3: CASTHRVRTGELFF
DNA: TGTGCCAGCACCCACAGGGTGAGGACCGGGGAGCTGTTTTTT

D: NA
size: NA
length: 15
J: TRBJ2-2
V: TRBV27
CDR3: CASSLRVLSPGELFF
DNA: TGTGCCAGCAGTTTGAGGGTTCTATCTCCCGGGGAGCTGTTTTTT

D: NA
size: NA
length: 16
J: TRBJ1-1
V: TRBV6-5
CDR3: CASSYRRNTRGTEAFF
DNA: TGTGCCAGCAGTTATAGGAGGAATACTCGGGGCACTGAAGCTTTCTTT

D: NA
size: NA
length: 14
J: TRBJ1-1
V: TRBV27
CDR3: CASRPLAGEAEAFF
DNA: TGTGCCAGCAGGCCCCTAGCAGGAGAGGCTGAAGCTTTCTTT

D: NA
size: NA
length: 14
J: TRBJ1-1
V: TRBV6-5
CDR3: CASSFGQMNTEAFF
DNA: TGTGCCAGCAGTTTCGGACAAATGAACACTGAAGCTTTCTTT

D: TRBD1
size: NA
length: 15
J: TRBJ2-2
V: TRBV5-1
CDR3: CASSAQGTGIGELFF
DNA: TGCGCCAGCAGCGCGCAGGGGACAGGGATCGGGGAGCTGTTTTTT

D: TRBD1
size: NA
length: 13
J: TRBJ1-2
V: TRBV19
CDR3: CASSGQGNYGYTF
DNA: TGTGCCAGTAGTGGACAGGGAAACTATGGCTACACCTTC

D: NA
size: NA
length: 13
J: TRBJ1-1
V: TRBV6-5
CDR3: CASSPALNTEAFF
DNA: TGTGCCAGCAGTCCCGCGTTGAACACTGAAGCTTTCTTT

D: NA
size: NA
length: 12
J: TRBJ1-2
V: TRBV5-6
CDR3: CASSSLQAGYTF
DNA: TGTGCCAGCAGCTCACTCCAGGCTGGCTACACCTTC

D: TRBD1
size: NA
length: 16
J: TRBJ2-3
V: TRBV11-2
CDR3: CASSPLGTGLTDTQYF
DNA: TGTGCCAGCAGCCCCTTAGGGACAGGGCTCACAGATACGCAGTATTTT

D: TRBD1
size: once
length: 14
J: TRBJ1-2
V: TRBV6-5
CDR3: CASRGTGLHYGYTF
DNA: TGTGCCAGCAGGGGGACAGGGCTTCACTATGGCTACACCTTC

D: TRBD1
size: NA
length: 13
J: TRBJ1-1
V: TRBV10-3
CDR3: CAIGGTGGTEAFF
DNA: TGTGCCATCGGGGGGACAGGGGGCACTGAAGCTTTCTTT

D: TRBD1
size: NA
length: 12
J: TRBJ2-7
V: TRBV29-1
CDR3: CSGGDRGYEQYF
DNA: TGCAGCGGGGGGGACAGGGGCTACGAGCAGTACTTC

D: NA
size: NA
length: 16
J: TRBJ1-5
V: TRBV5-1
CDR3: CASSSLPGNSNQPQHF
DNA: TGCGCCAGCAGCAGCCTCCCAGGGAATAGCAATCAGCCCCAGCATTTT

D: TRBD1
size: once
length: 16
J: TRBJ2-3
V: TRBV13
CDR3: CASSLRTGENLDTQYF
DNA: TGTGCCAGCAGCTTAAGGACAGGGGAAAATTTAGATACGCAGTATTTT

D: NA
size: NA
length: 15
J: TRBJ2-2
V: TRBV5-1
CDR3: CASSLEGVGTGELFF
DNA: TGCGCCAGCAGCTTAGAGGGAGTAGGGACCGGGGAGCTGTTTTTT

D: TRBD1
size: NA
length: 14
J: TRBJ1-2
V: TRBV6-5
CDR3: CASTLKGGAHGYTF
DNA: TGTGCCAGCACCCTGAAAGGGGGCGCCCATGGCTACACCTTC

D: NA
size: NA
length: 14
J: TRBJ1-6
V: TRBV13
CDR3: CASSLTGQNSPLHF
DNA: TGTGCCAGCAGCTTAACAGGGCAAAATTCACCCCTCCACTTT

D: TRBD1
size: NA
length: 14
J: TRBJ1-6
V: TRBV5-1
CDR3: CASSRGQVNSPLHF
DNA: TGCGCCAGCAGCAGAGGACAGGTTAATTCACCCCTCCACTTT

D: NA
size: few
length: 13
J: TRBJ1-1
V: TRBV19
CDR3: CASGQSKNTEAFF
DNA: TGTGCCAGTGGACAGTCGAAGAACACTGAAGCTTTCTTT

D: NA
size: NA
length: 15
J: TRBJ2-3
V: TRBV6-4
CDR3: CASSDLAFGTDTQYF
DNA: TGTGCCAGCAGTGACTTGGCTTTTGGCACAGATACGCAGTATTTT

D: TRBD1
size: NA
length: 15
J: TRBJ1-4
V: TRBV5-1
CDR3: CASSLAGQVGEKLFF
DNA: TGCGCCAGCAGCTTGGCCGGACAGGTGGGGGAAAAACTGTTTTTT

D: TRBD2
size: once
length: 18
J: TRBJ2-4
V: TRBV7-9
CDR3: CASSLEPSGGYNQNIQYF
DNA: TGTGCCAGCAGCTTAGAGCCTAGCGGGGGGTACAACCAAAACATTCAGTACTTC

D: NA
size: NA
length: 15
J: TRBJ1-2
V: TRBV6-5
CDR3: CASRNRLSANYGYTF
DNA: TGTGCCAGCAGAAACAGGTTATCAGCTAACTATGGCTACACCTTC

D: TRBD1
size: few
length: 16
J: TRBJ1-6
V: TRBV27
CDR3: CASSRPNRGANSPLHF
DNA: TGTGCCAGCAGCAGACCAAACAGGGGGGCTAATTCACCCCTCCACTTT

D: TRBD1
size: NA
length: 14
J: TRBJ2-2
V: TRBV5-6
CDR3: CASSSGTGVGELFF
DNA: TGTGCCAGCAGCTCCGGGACAGGGGTTGGGGAGCTGTTTTTT

D: TRBD2
size: few
length: 12
J: TRBJ2-4
V: TRBV5-1
CDR3: CASSVRGDIQYF
DNA: TGCGCCAGCAGCGTCCGGGGGGACATTCAGTACTTC

D: NA
size: NA
length: 17
J: TRBJ1-4
V: TRBV4-1
CDR3: CASSQALARAFDEKLFF
DNA: TGCGCCAGCAGCCAAGCCCTGGCCAGGGCGTTCGATGAAAAACTGTTTTTT

D: NA
size: NA
length: 13
J: TRBJ2-5
V: TRBV11-3
CDR3: CASSLLASETQYF
DNA: TGTGCCAGCAGCTTACTAGCTTCCGAGACCCAGTACTTC

D: NA
size: NA
length: 16
J: TRBJ1-5
V: TRBV6-1
CDR3: CASSEEREFSNQPQHF
DNA: TGTGCCAGCAGTGAAGAGCGGGAGTTTAGCAATCAGCCCCAGCATTTT

D: TRBD1
size: NA
length: 16
J: TRBJ2-6
V: TRBV11-1
CDR3: CASSRTGHSGANVLTF
DNA: TGTGCCAGCAGCCGGACAGGGCACTCTGGGGCCAACGTCCTGACTTTC

D: NA
size: NA
length: 13
J: TRBJ2-2
V: TRBV19
CDR3: CASSNSRTGELFF
DNA: TGTGCCAGTTCCAACAGTCGCACCGGGGAGCTGTTTTTT

D: TRBD1
size: NA
length: 16
J: TRBJ1-1
V: TRBV5-1
CDR3: CASSLGLRTGITEAFF
DNA: TGCGCCAGCAGCTTGGGCCTTCGGACAGGGATCACTGAAGCTTTCTTT

D: NA
size: NA
length: 16
J: TRBJ1-1
V: TRBV7-9
CDR3: CASSRINKESSTEAFF
DNA: TGTGCCAGCAGCCGAATCAATAAGGAGTCGAGCACTGAAGCTTTCTTT

D: NA
size: few
length: 16
J: TRBJ1-1
V: TRBV10-3
CDR3: CAISDSVSKGNTEAFF
DNA: TGTGCCATCAGTGATAGCGTAAGCAAGGGGAACACTGAAGCTTTCTTT

D: NA
size: NA
length: 16
J: TRBJ1-3
V: TRBV9
CDR3: CASSVTSGGGGNTIYF
DNA: TGTGCCAGCAGCGTAACCTCCGGGGGAGGGGGAAACACCATATATTTT

D: NA
size: NA
length: 20
J: TRBJ2-2
V: TRBV5-3
CDR3: CARSLTISIPPIANTGELFF
DNA: TGTGCCAGAAGCTTGACGATATCCATCCCCCCTATCGCGAACACCGGGGAGCTGTTTTTT

D: TRBD1
size: NA
length: 16
J: TRBJ1-2
V: TRBV18
CDR3: CASSPQRDRVNYGYTF
DNA: TGTGCCAGCTCACCACAAAGGGACAGGGTGAACTATGGCTACACCTTC

D: NA
size: NA
length: 14
J: TRBJ2-4
V: TRBV15
CDR3: CATSSSRDTRTRDF
DNA: TGTGCCACCAGCAGTTCCCGGGACACCCGGACCAGGGACTTC

D: TRBD1
size: few
length: 13
J: TRBJ1-2
V: TRBV12-5
CDR3: CASGPGQGYGYTF
DNA: TGTGCTAGTGGGCCCGGACAGGGTTATGGCTACACCTTC

D: TRBD1
size: NA
length: 14
J: TRBJ1-6
V: TRBV19
CDR3: CATQAGGSNSPLHF
DNA: TGTGCCACTCAAGCAGGGGGCAGCAATTCACCCCTCCACTTT

D: NA
size: few
length: 15
J: TRBJ2-3
V: TRBV11-2
CDR3: CASSTQGRVTDTQYF
DNA: TGTGCCAGCAGCACCCAGGGGAGGGTCACAGATACGCAGTATTTT